Below are 18 T cell receptor beta chains sequenced from a single sample in a study of low-dose radiotherapy and immunotherapy resistance in tumors. Stated time point: before trial treatment. With TRAV- and TRBV-specific primers, first-strand cDNA was made, covering the alpha and beta chains. TCRs were put through approximately 21 PCR cycles of amplification with Phusion. A constant-region primer and the V-primer adapter served as the primer pair. TCRdb passed the reads through MiXCR, listing each CDR3 protein once. The sample shows about 82,000 distinct CDR3 sequences, under 20% of them seen only once. This specimen was PBMCs, taken before treatment. The origin of the receptors is a male donor with prostate cancer.

This clonotype was seen at least ten times. V gene TRBV7-2 combines with J gene TRBJ1-3; possibly TRBD1 for D (5 bases). This CDR3 spans 17 amino acids. In germline, CDR1 is SGHTA, CDR2 FQGNSA. With 5 bases removed from V and 0 bases from J, the gap between germline ends came to 17 bases. DNA for the CDR3: TGTGCCAGCAGCCCAATGCCGGGACGAGCCTCTGGAAACACCATATATTTT. Its protein is CASSPMPGRASGNTIYF. The complete variable domain, with remaining parts taken from reference TRBV7-2 and TRBJ1-3, reads GAGVSQSPSNKVTEKGKDVELRCDPISGHTALYWYRQSLGQGLEFLIYFQGNSAPDKSGLPSDRFSAERTGGSVSTLTIQRTQQEDSAVYLCASSPMPGRASGNTIYFGEGSWLTVV.

This clonotype was detected ten times or more. Here the CDR3 DNA reads TGTGCCAGCAAGACCGGGGGTCAGCCCCAGCATTTT. Translation: CASKTGGQPQHF. The chain recombines TRBV28 with TRBJ1-5; possibly TRBD1 for D (5 bases). Germline V gene data show CDR1 as MDHEN and CDR2 as SYDVKM. Trimming stripped 7 bases from V and 6 bases from J, with 10 bases between. The CDR3 runs to 12 residues.

On this clonotype itself: A far larger clone is off by one base, so a read error is likely. The chain carries TRBV6-1 and TRBJ1-1; D is unresolved. The CDR3 contains 13 residues. V gave up 7 bases and J gave up 6 bases, with 15 bases separating them. CDR1 MNHNS and CDR2 SASEGT come from the germline V gene. This CDR3 is CASISHLTPEAFF. The CDR3 nucleotides read TGTGCCAGCATTTCTCACCTAACCCCTGAAGCTTTCTTT.

The sample holds many counts of this clonotype. The chain combines TRBV9 with TRBJ2-7; weak D call: TRBD2 (7 bases). Looked up from germline, CDR1 is SGDLS and CDR2 is YYNGEE. This CDR3 is 15 amino acids long. V lost 3 bases to trimming and J lost 3 bases, with 16 bases between them. The CDR3 region is CASSEGGDTNYEQYF. In nucleotides, the CDR3 is TGTGCCAGCAGCGAGGGGGGGGACACAAACTACGAGCAGTACTTC. Based on the CDR3 plus reference TRBV9 and TRBJ2-7, the full variable domain is DSGVTQTPKHLITATGQRVTLRCSPRSGDLSVYWYQQSLDQGLQFLIQYYNGEERAKGNILERFSAQQFPDLHSELNLSSLELGDSALYFCASSEGGDTNYEQYFGPGTRLTVT.

This clonotype was seen once. This rearrangement joins TRBV5-1 to TRBJ1-1; no definite D call. The germline V gene encodes CDR1 SGHRS and CDR2 YFSETQ. V lost 0 bases and J 4 bases, leaving 13 bases between the germline ends. The CDR3 totals 15 residues. The CDR3 sequence: CASSLEADPGTEAFF. CDR3 DNA: TGCGCCAGCAGCTTGGAGGCAGATCCAGGCACTGAAGCTTTCTTT. Using reference TRBV5-1 and TRBJ1-1 for the parts outside the CDR3, the full variable domain is KAGVTQTPRYLIKTRGQQVTLSCSPISGHRSVSWYQQTPGQGLQFLFEYFSETQRNKGNFPGRFSGRQFSNSRSEMNVSTLELGDSALYLCASSLEADPGTEAFFGQGTRLTVV.

This clonotype was seen ten or more times. The chain is built from TRBV13 and TRBJ1-5; D not certain. Germline-derived CDR1 and CDR2 are PRHDT and FYEKMQ (reference sequence). The CDR3 length is 16 residues. Trimming removed 0 bases at V and 0 bases at J, with 9 bases between. The CDR3 coding sequence is TGTGCCAGCAGCTTAGGCCGGGAAGATAGCAATCAGCCCCAGCATTTT. As protein: CASSLGREDSNQPQHF.

The rearrangement links TRBV4-1 to TRBJ2-5, with D possibly called TRBD1 or TRBD2 (5 bases each). Trimming stripped 2 bases from V and 3 bases from J, with 13 bases between. CDR3 size: 15 residues. Germline V gene lookup returns CDR1 MGHRA and CDR2 YSYEKL. As DNA, the CDR3 is TGCGCCAGCAGCCAACCGGGACGACAGAAAGAGACCCAGTACTTC. Protein: CASSQPGRQKETQYF.

This clonotype was counted many times. The chain recombines TRBV6-2 or TRBV6-3 with TRBJ1-6; a weak D match, TRBD1 (5 bases). The V and J ends lost 5 bases and 0 bases respectively, with 14 bases between them. This CDR3 spans 17 amino acids. Germline CDR1 and CDR2: MNHEY and SVGEGT. CDR3 protein: CASSRDRFSSYNSPLHF. In nucleotides, the CDR3 is TGTGCCAGCAGTCGGGACCGGTTCAGCTCCTATAATTCACCCCTCCACTTT.

Many counts were recorded for this clonotype. The rearrangement links TRBV7-9 to TRBJ2-2, with 8 bases fitting TRBD1. The trim removed 5 bases at V and 5 bases at J, leaving 10 bases unmatched. The CDR3 consists of 16 residues. Germline V CDR1 and CDR2: SEHNR, FQNEAQ (reference sequence). The CDR3 region is CASSPPRTGLTGELFF. DNA of the CDR3: TGTGCCAGCAGCCCGCCCCGGACAGGGTTGACCGGGGAGCTGTTTTTT.

The chain recombines TRBV29-1 with TRBJ2-2; no firm D call. The V end lost 6 bases, the J end lost 3 bases, and 20 bases lay between the germline ends. Germline loops: CDR1 SQVTM, CDR2 ANQGSEA. The CDR3 extends over 16 amino acids. The CDR3 region has the DNA TGCAGCGTGCCCCCTCGGACCTCCACGTACACCGGGGAGCTGTTTTTT. Protein product: CSVPPRTSTYTGELFF.

This clonotype was seen ten or more times. The chain carries TRBV6-5 and TRBJ2-1; TRBD1 might be the D (5 bases). The CDR3 sequence is 12 residues long. Germline CDR1 MNHEY, CDR2 SVGAGI. V was pared by 11 bases and J by 5 bases, with 13 bases between. The CDR3 DNA sequence: TGTGCCGGCGAATCAGGGAACAATGAGCAGTTCTTC. Translating gives CAGESGNNEQFF.

At least ten counts were recorded for this clonotype. V gene TRBV6-2 or TRBV6-3 combines with J gene TRBJ1-4; no firm D call. Germline loops: CDR1 MNHEY, CDR2 SVGEGT. Trimming cost V 2 bases and J 3 bases, with 10 bases left between them. The CDR3 contains 15 residues. CDR3 sequence reads: CASSYMGSPNEKLFF. DNA for the CDR3: TGTGCCAGCAGTTACATGGGGTCCCCTAATGAAAAACTGTTTTTT.

This clonotype was seen repeatedly, ten times or more. The CDR3 loop is CASSHPRGSVSPLHF. In nucleotides, the CDR3 is TGTGCCAGCAGCCACCCCAGGGGGTCGGTTTCACCCCTCCACTTT. The chain uses TRBV6-6 and TRBJ1-6; TRBD1 matches at 7 bases. The germline V gene encodes CDR1 MNHNY and CDR2 SVGAGI (reference sequence). Trimming at V came to 6 bases and at J to 9 bases, leaving 11 bases not matched to a gene. The CDR3 spans 15 residues.

This clonotype has ten or more counts. CDR3 amino acids: CASFSGAKNIQYF. CDR3 DNA: TGTGCCAGCTTCTCGGGGGCAAAAAACATTCAGTACTTC. This sequence joins TRBV28 and TRBJ2-4; D may match TRBD1 or TRBD2 (6 bases each). In germline, CDR1 is MDHEN, CDR2 SYDVKM. Trimming left V 8 bases short and J 4 bases short, with 12 bases between. The CDR3 loop spans 13 amino acids.

The rearrangement uses TRBV15 and TRBJ2-3, with TRBD2 matching 9 bases. Germline trimming cut 1 base from V and 0 bases from J; bases unmatched to any gene: 2. The CDR3 loop spans 16 amino acids. In germline, CDR1 is LNHNV, CDR2 YYDKDF (reference sequence). The CDR3 DNA reads as TGTGCCACCAGCAGAGTGCTAGCGGGGAGCACAGATACGCAGTATTTT. Residues: CATSRVLAGSTDTQYF.

This clonotype was detected ten times or more. The chain couples TRBV7-2 to TRBJ2-5; 7 bases match TRBD2. This CDR3 region has 14 residues. Germline CDR1 is SGHTA and CDR2 is FQGNSA. V lost 5 bases and J lost 1; bases outside the gene matches: 4. The CDR3 reads CASSPGGTQETQYF. Written as DNA, the CDR3 is TGTGCCAGCAGCCCCGGGGGGACCCAAGAGACCCAGTACTTC.

This clonotype has a count of ten or more. The chain is built from TRBV6-6 and TRBJ2-2; 7 bases align to TRBD1. With V trimmed by 2 bases and J by 6 bases, 18 bases remained unmatched. This CDR3 spans 19 amino acids. Germline V gene sequence: CDR1 MNHNY, CDR2 SVGAGI (reference sequence). This chain's CDR3 is CASSYPGRTRQGWAGELFF. The CDR3 bases are TGTGCCAGCAGTTACCCCGGCCGAACGAGACAGGGTTGGGCCGGGGAGCTGTTTTTT.

This clonotype was picked up many times. V usage is TRBV7-8 and J usage is TRBJ2-5; 9 bases match TRBD1. Germline V gives CDR1 SGHVS, CDR2 FQNEAQ. The length of the CDR3 is 15 residues. V lost 5 bases to trimming and J lost 0 bases; unmatched junction nucleotides: 4. The CDR3, as DNA: TGTGCCAGCAGCCGCCGGACAGGGGACCAAGAGACCCAGTACTTC. Translation: CASSRRTGDQETQYF. The entire variable domain, with the rest obtained from reference TRBV7-8 and TRBJ2-5, is as follows: GAGVSQSPRYKVAKRGQDVALRCDPISGHVSLFWYQQALGQGPEFLTYFQNEAQLDKSGLPSDRFFAERPEGSVSTLKIQRTQQEDSAVYLCASSRRTGDQETQYFGPGTRLLVL.